The 2 T cell receptor beta chains given below trace back to one sample, sequenced in a study of T cells after yellow fever vaccination (dated by TCRdb to between 2017 and 2020). The treatment or condition label on this specimen signifies: live attenuated yellow fever vaccine strain. The method was 5' RACE. Sequencing was performed on an Illumina HiSeq 2500. The public sequencing data were trimmed at Q25 with fastp and processed into clonotypes with MiXCR by TCRdb, which kept only in-frame beta chains. Rows with one shared CDR3 protein collapse into an entry with the most common genes and DNA. The sample records about 400,000 distinct CDR3 sequences, more than 5.5% of which are singletons. Approximately 16% of the sample comes from the top ten. This sample comprised PBMCs, obtained 5 days after the yellow fever booster vaccination. These TCRs come from a man aged 25-45 years who received the YFV17D yellow fever vaccine.

This clonotype showed up many times. The rearrangement joins TRBV29-1 to TRBJ1-4, with D maybe TRBD1 (6 bases). V was clipped by 7 bases and J by 5 bases, with 14 bases between them. The CDR3 sequence is 13 residues long. Germline V gives CDR1 SQVTM, CDR2 ANQGSEA. The CDR3 here is CSATGTSNEKLFF. Written as DNA, the CDR3 is TGCAGCGCCACCGGGACATCAAATGAAAAACTGTTTTTT. The full variable domain, rest sourced from reference TRBV29-1 and TRBJ1-4, is SAVISQKPSRDICQRGTSLTIQCQVDSQVTMMFWYRQQPGQSLTLIATANQGSEATYESGFVIDKFPISRPNLTFSTLTVSNMSPEDSSIYLCSATGTSNEKLFFGSGTQLSVL.

The table lists this clonotype with a few counts. The rearrangement uses TRBV6-1 and TRBJ1-5; D perhaps matches TRBD1 (6 bases). Germline-derived CDR1 and CDR2 are MNHNS and SASEGT. V lost 6 bases to trimming and J lost 2 bases, with 17 bases between them. The CDR3 runs to 16 residues. The CDR3 region is CASRDGQTHGNQPQHF. The CDR3 bases are TGTGCCAGCAGAGACGGACAGACCCATGGCAATCAGCCCCAGCATTTT.